Sequencing of this T cell receptor beta chain was carried out in a study of T cell clones after liver transplantation. A single count supports this clone. TCRdb's table, derived via immunoSEQ multiplex PCR, lists solely in-frame clones and lacks some. Here the sample spans tens of thousands of clones, over 55% being singletons. The V and J ends lost 4 bases and 3 bases, in that order; junction bases with no gene match: 9. Germline V lookup: CDR1 MDHEN, CDR2 SYDVKM. CDR3 length: 15 amino acids. This receptor was identified in a human donor who received a liver transplant. The source was CD4+ T cells from blood, collected before liver transplant. The rearrangement links TRBV28 to TRBJ2-7; 7 nucleotides match TRBD2. DNA of the CDR3: TGTGCCAGCAGTTCAATCGGGGGGATTAACTACGAGCAGTACTTC. Translated: CASSSIGGINYEQYF. Based on the CDR3 plus reference TRBV28 and TRBJ2-7, the full variable domain is DVKVTQSSRYLVKRTGEKVFLECVQDMDHENMFWYRQDPGLGLRLIYFSYDVKMKEKGDIPEGYSVSREKKERFSLILESASTNQTSMYLCASSSIGGINYEQYFGPGTRLTVT.